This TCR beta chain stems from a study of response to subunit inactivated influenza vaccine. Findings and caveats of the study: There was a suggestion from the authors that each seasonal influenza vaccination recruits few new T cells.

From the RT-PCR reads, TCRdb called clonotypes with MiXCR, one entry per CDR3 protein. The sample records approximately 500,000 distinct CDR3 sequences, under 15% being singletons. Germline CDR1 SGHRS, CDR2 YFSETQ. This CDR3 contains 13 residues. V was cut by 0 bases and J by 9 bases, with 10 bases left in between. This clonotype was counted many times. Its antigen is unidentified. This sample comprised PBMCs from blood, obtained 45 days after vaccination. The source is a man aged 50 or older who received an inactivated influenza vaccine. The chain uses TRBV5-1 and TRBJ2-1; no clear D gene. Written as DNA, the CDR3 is TGCGCCAGCAGCTTGGAAAGGGTGAGTGAGCAGTTCTTC. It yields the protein CASSLERVSEQFF.